Following are 8 T cell receptor beta chains from one sample sequenced in a study of beta chain features in type 1 diabetes. Which antigens these TCRs recognize remains unknown. General study findings and limits: Moderate but significant shortening of TCRB CDR3s was recorded in all four CD4+ subsets from Type 1 diabetes patients.

Of the isolated RNA, all was reverse transcribed, and so the sequenced material was expressed TCRB transcripts. Here immunoSEQ multiplex PCR was the method, and the copy in TCRdb shows in-frame clones only, minus some. The sample includes around 310,000 clones, 13% of them seen just once. The specimen was naive CD4+ T cells from blood. The receptors were gathered from a woman aged 18-29 years with type 1 diabetes.

This clone was recorded a few times. V usage is TRBV30 and J usage is TRBJ2-3, with TRBD2 matching over 13 bases. The length of the CDR3 is 15 residues. V dropped 2 bases and J dropped 5; count of bases not matched to a gene: 4. Germline assignment: CDR1 GTSNPN and CDR2 SVGIG (reference sequence). The CDR3 DNA sequence: TGTGCCTGGAGTCGACTAGCGGGAGGAGGAGATACGCAGTATTTT. Protein product: CAWSRLAGGGDTQYF.

The chain combines TRBV5-1 with TRBJ2-6; D is uncertain. The germline CDR1 and CDR2 sequences are SGHRS and YFSETQ. V gave up 4 bases and J gave up 1 base, with 9 bases separating them. There are 15 residues in the CDR3. The CDR3 spells CASSAAISGANVLTF. The CDR3 DNA sequence: TGCGCCAGCAGCGCGGCGATATCTGGGGCCAACGTCCTGACTTTC. Full variable domain (remainder filled in from reference TRBV5-1 and TRBJ2-6): KAGVTQTPRYLIKTRGQQVTLSCSPISGHRSVSWYQQTPGQGLQFLFEYFSETQRNKGNFPGRFSGRQFSNSRSEMNVSTLELGDSALYLCASSAAISGANVLTFGAGSRLTVL.

The gene calls are TRBV18 and TRBJ1-1, with a possible D match to TRBD1 (6 bases). The CDR3 spans 15 residues. Deletions cut 4 bases from V and 1 base from J, with 13 bases between. Germline CDR1 reads KGHSH; CDR2 reads LQKENI. This chain's CDR3 is CASSLGAGTNTEAFF. The DNA of the CDR3 is TGTGCCAGCTCACTGGGGGCAGGGACGAACACTGAAGCTTTCTTT. The variable domain in full, with the rest retrieved from reference TRBV18 and TRBJ1-1, is NAGVMQNPRHLVRRRGQEARLRCSPMKGHSHVYWYRQLPEEGLKFMVYLQKENIIDESGMPKERFSAEFPKEGPSILRIQQVVRGDSAAYFCASSLGAGTNTEAFFGQGTRLTVV.

The genes are TRBV19 and TRBJ2-7, with D possibly TRBD2 on 6 matching bases. The CDR3 sequence is 13 residues long. Germline-derived CDR1 and CDR2 are LNHDA and SQIVND (reference sequence). V lost 11 bases and J lost 4, with 18 bases in between. In nucleotides, the CDR3 is TGTGCCTCATCTGTTGAGGAGGGTTACGAGCAGTACTTC. This gives the protein CASSVEEGYEQYF. Supplemented by reference TRBV19 and TRBJ2-7, the full variable domain reads DGGITQSPKYLFRKEGQNVTLSCEQNLNHDAMYWYRQDPGQGLRLIYYSQIVNDFQKGDIAEGYSVSREKKESFPLTVTSAQKNPTAFYLCASSVEEGYEQYFGPGTRLTVT.

This rearrangement joins TRBV30 to TRBJ2-3; TRBD2 agrees at 10 bases. V dropped 2 bases and J dropped 5; count of bases not matched to a gene: 10. The length of the CDR3 is 16 residues. The germline V gene encodes CDR1 GTSNPN and CDR2 SVGIG (reference sequence). The CDR3 protein is CAWSPLGAGGIDTQYF. The CDR3 DNA follows: TGTGCCTGGAGTCCCCTGGGAGCGGGAGGGATAGATACGCAGTATTTT.

The sample holds a few counts of this clone. The chain recombines TRBV7-9 with TRBJ2-7; weak D call: TRBD2 (5 bases). The CDR3 is 13 residues long. V gave up 4 bases and J gave up 6 bases, with 13 bases separating them. Germline CDR1 and CDR2: SEHNR and FQNEAQ (reference sequence). The DNA for the CDR3 is TGTGCCAGCAGCTCCGGGAAAACCTCCGAGCAGTACGTC. It is translated as CASSSGKTSEQYV.

The chain joins TRBV29-1 to TRBJ2-1; 9 nucleotides match TRBD1. With V trimmed by 6 bases and J by 6 bases, 6 bases remained unmatched. From germline, CDR1 is SQVTM and CDR2 ANQGSEA. This CDR3 comprises 13 residues. The CDR3, as DNA: TGCAGCGTCCTACAGGGGGCCAGCAATGAGCAGTTCTTC. Protein: CSVLQGASNEQFF.

This clone has just a few counts. V gene TRBV7-9 combines with J gene TRBJ1-2; 7 positions agree with TRBD1. The germline CDR1 and CDR2 sequences are SEHNR and FQNEAQ (reference sequence). This CDR3 has 13 amino acids. After removal of 4 bases from V and 12 bases from J, the junction contained 11 bases not matched to a gene. The CDR3 here is CASSSTPGQLHTF. The CDR3 DNA sequence: TGTGCCAGCAGCTCGACCCCGGGACAGTTACACACCTTC.